The 6 T cell receptor beta chains given below trace back to one sample, sequenced in a study of T cell responses to AZD1222 COVID-19 vaccine. The data were produced by immunoSEQ multiplex PCR, yet TCRdb's version contains in-frame clones alone and is incomplete. This sample has approximately 100,000 clones, with 87% found just once. The sample consisted of peripheral blood, taken 28 days after the second AZD1222 dose. The source is an adult who received the AZD1222 COVID-19 vaccine.

This chain links TRBV2 with TRBJ1-5; 7 bases fit TRBD1. J was trimmed by 0 bases and V by 7 bases; bases with no gene match: 15. CDR3 length: 18 amino acids. Germline loops: CDR1 SNHLY, CDR2 FYNNEI. CDR3 region: CASKSGTDNFYSNQPQHF. CDR3 DNA sequence: TGTGCCAGCAAAAGCGGGACAGACAATTTCTATAGCAATCAGCCCCAGCATTTT.

In this sample, this clone turned up once. This chain connects TRBV14 to TRBJ1-1; TRBD1 matches 7 bases. V gave up 6 bases and J gave up 4 bases; unmatched junction bases: 14. Per germline, CDR1 SGHDN and CDR2 FVKESK. This CDR3 is 16 amino acids long. CDR3 nucleotides: TGTGCCAGCAGGAGACCAACAGGGGTCATAAGCACTGAAGCTTTCTTT. Translating it yields CASRRPTGVISTEAFF.

The V gene is TRBV7-9, the J gene TRBJ2-7, with 7 bases lining up with TRBD1. The V gene end was trimmed by 1 base and the J gene end by 3 bases; junction bases not matched to a gene: 9. Germline-derived CDR1 and CDR2 are SEHNR and FQNEAQ (reference sequence). This CDR3 region has 16 residues. The DNA of the CDR3 is TGTGCCAGCAGCTTAGGGCAACCAGGGACAGACTACGAGCAGTACTTC. Amino acids: CASSLGQPGTDYEQYF.

This chain links TRBV5-5 with TRBJ1-6; D call uncertain. The CDR3 sequence is 12 residues long. Germline-derived CDR1 and CDR2 are SGHKS and YYEKEE (reference sequence). V was clipped by 0 bases and J by 16 bases, with 11 bases between them. CDR3 coding DNA: TGTGCCAGCAGCTTGGTTGGATTCTTGCTCCACTTT. This translates into CASSLVGFLLHF.

The sample holds one count of this clone. The genes are TRBV5-1 and TRBJ2-2, with 12 positions matching TRBD1. Germline V gene lookup returns CDR1 SGHRS and CDR2 YFSETQ. V shed 4 bases, J shed 3 bases, and the junction held 4 bases outside the gene matches. The CDR3 sequence is 16 residues long. CDR3 DNA: TGCGCCAGCAGCGGCCGGGACAGGGGGCACACCGGGGAGCTGTTTTTT. Protein product: CASSGRDRGHTGELFF.

This clone was detected once. The chain employs TRBV14 and TRBJ1-2; possible D gene TRBD1, 5 bases. Trimming removed 2 bases from V and 8 bases from J, with 9 bases in between. CDR3 size: 12 residues. Per the germline V gene, CDR1 is SGHDN and CDR2 is FVKESK. The CDR3 loop reads CASSQSGYGYTF. DNA of the CDR3: TGTGCCAGCAGCCAATCAGGGTACGGCTACACCTTC.